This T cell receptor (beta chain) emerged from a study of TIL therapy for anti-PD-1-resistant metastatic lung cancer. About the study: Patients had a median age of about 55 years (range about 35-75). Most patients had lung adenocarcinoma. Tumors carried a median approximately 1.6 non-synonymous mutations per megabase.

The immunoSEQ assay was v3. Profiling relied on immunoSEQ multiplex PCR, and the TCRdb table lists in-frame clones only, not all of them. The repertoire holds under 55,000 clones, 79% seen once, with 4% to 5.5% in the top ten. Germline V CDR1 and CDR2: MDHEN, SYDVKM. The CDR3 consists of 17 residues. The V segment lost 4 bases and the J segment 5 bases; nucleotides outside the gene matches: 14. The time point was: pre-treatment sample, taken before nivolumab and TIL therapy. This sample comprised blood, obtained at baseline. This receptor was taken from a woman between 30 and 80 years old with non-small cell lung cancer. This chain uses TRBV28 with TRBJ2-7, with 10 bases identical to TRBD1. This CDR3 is CASSSLGTGVRFHEQYF. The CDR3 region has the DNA TGTGCCAGCAGTTCCCTGGGGACAGGGGTTAGGTTCCACGAGCAGTACTTC.